What follows is one T cell receptor (beta chain) and its context. Antigen unknown. The data stem from a study of lymphopenia after photon versus proton radiotherapy. The CDR3 contains 15 residues. Germline CDR1 is SGHDN and CDR2 is FVKESK. V gave up 4 bases and J gave up 5 bases; unmatched junction bases: 6. Method: immunoSEQ multiplex PCR; TCRdb's copy keeps in-frame clones and lacks some. The data hold roughly 18,000 clones, with roughly 90% observed a single time. Notes on the study in general: Only patients who died were analyzed for survival; proton advantage is unproven. A bigger post-nadir fall in TCR diversity correlated inversely with survival time in deceased patients. Post-nadir diversity loss with photons came from oligoclonal expansion, particularly CD8+ Temra cells.

This receptor was taken from a woman in her thirties or forties with cholangiocarcinoma. This specimen was peripheral blood, taken from a patient treated with photon-based radiotherapy. The chain has TRBV14 and TRBJ2-2; TRBD1 aligns across 8 bases. The CDR3 protein is CASSPTGTGTGELFF. For the CDR3, the DNA is TGTGCCAGCAGCCCGACAGGGACAGGAACCGGGGAGCTGTTTTTT. Full variable domain (rest looked up from reference TRBV14 and TRBJ2-2): EAGVTQFPSHSVIEKGQTVTLRCDPISGHDNLYWYRRVMGKEIKFLLHFVKESKQDESGMPNNRFLAERTGGTYSTLKVQPAELEDSGVYFCASSPTGTGTGELFFGEGSRLTVL.